This T cell receptor beta chain stems from a study of CD8+ T cells in alopecia areata. As the sequencing template, cDNA was produced by extracting RNA and reverse transcribing it. The repertoire was sequenced with immunoSEQ multiplex PCR; TCRdb's copy has only in-frame clones and lacks some. The sample has about 180,000 clones; around 71% are singletons. This clone was observed a handful of times. CDR3 size: 14 residues. This TCR was sampled from a human donor with alopecia areata. The source material was CD8+ T cells sorted from blood, sampled at week 0. V gene TRBV21-1 combines with J gene TRBJ1-1; whether TRBD1, the table's D call, matches the DNA was not checked. TRBV21-1 constitutes a pseudogene. The CDR3 here is CASSWGQGRAEAFF. DNA for the CDR3: TGTGCCAGCAGCTGGGGACAGGGAAGGGCTGAAGCTTTCTTT.